This entry is about one TCR beta chain. Its antigen is still unknown. No qualities accompany the bases; no much larger clone lies one base away. This sample was included in a study of CD8 T cells in ankylosing spondylitis (dated by TCRdb to 2015 to 2018). With respect to the entire study: The study profiled T cell receptor beta repertoires in healthy donors and ankylosing spondylitis patients to find disease-linked TCR variants. The full study cohort comprised 20 to 25 ankylosing spondylitis patients and around 100 healthy donors. Peripheral blood was sampled, and synovial fluid was additionally collected from ankylosing spondylitis patients.

V and J lose 1 base and 5 bases, and a span of 14 bases separates them. CDR1 and CDR2 were assigned from the germline V gene as SGHTA and FQGNSA. Reading from cysteine to phenylalanine, the CDR3 counts 15 amino acids. Left in the record is the CDR3 DNA by itself, 45 bases read in frame from the first base. Here is what the overall study found, with its caveats: A CD8+ phenotype was shown by the disease-linked clones, which were found at relatively low frequencies in peripheral blood. Some of the motif variants had been reported before in the synovial fluid and blood of reactive arthritis patients, a finding that suggests common disease-initiation mechanisms. The disease-linked clones were reported to be significantly enriched in matched synovial fluid samples from ankylosing spondylitis patients. A TCR beta motif of seven or eight highly homologous amino acid variants appeared characteristic of blood from ankylosing spondylitis patients.

Sequencing took place on an Illumina HiSeq 2500. Quantitative 5'-RACE with molecular barcodes was the method used to prepare the TCR beta libraries. The paper's processing steps were these. A new computational method based on a probabilistic model of VDJ rearrangement was used to identify disease-linked TCR variants. TCRdb ran its own pipeline on the public reads, namely fastp trimming at Q25 and MiXCR clone calling, and kept in-frame beta chains. Records with the same CDR3 protein are collapsed into one entry carrying the most frequent genes and DNA. These V and J calls are TCRdb output, not the study's own analysis. Across this sample there are roughly 400,000 distinct CDR3 sequences, with more than 20% seen only once. Clones ranked in the top ten supply less than 20% of the sample.

Source material: blood, either unsorted or a sorted T cell fraction (not recorded which). This receptor was obtained from a male donor with ankylosing spondylitis. The V and J segments used are TRBV7-2 and TRBJ1-1; TRBD1 is possibly the D segment (6 matching bases). For the CDR3, the sequence is CASSLGGGVRTEAFF. In nucleotide form, the sequence is TGTGCCAGCAGCTTAGGAGGGGGAGTCCGGACTGAAGCTTTCTTT.